This entry lists 9 T cell receptor beta chains sequenced from one sample in a study of shared clonotypes between healthy human individuals (dated by TCRdb to the early 2020s). Libraries were constructed by the immunoSEQ multiplex PCR assay. TCRdb stores this immuneACCESS table with in-frame sequences only. Part of the clones is absent; in the studies checked, under half of the shortfall reflects unresolved V genes, and no reason is known for the rest. The sample table shows fewer than 650,000 clones, and around 78% are seen once. The top ten clonotypes cover 13% of the sample. Specimen: PBMCs. The receptor source for this set is a woman between 40 and 55 years old in good health. Some clones in this sample may be carry-over from other donors' samples.

This chain links TRBV19 with TRBJ2-2; the match to TRBD1 covers 9 bases. The CDR3 consists of 16 residues. Per germline, CDR1 LNHDA and CDR2 SQIVND (reference sequence). V shed 0 bases and J 3 bases; nucleotides not matched to a gene: 2. The CDR3 protein is CASSIDRTGDTGELFF. The CDR3 nucleotides are TGTGCCAGTAGTATAGATCGGACAGGGGACACCGGGGAGCTGTTTTTT.

The rearrangement uses TRBV28 and TRBJ1-4, with TRBD1 identical over 8 bases. V was pared by 3 bases and J by 6 bases, with 9 bases of the junction left unmatched. The CDR3 has 16 amino acids. Per germline, CDR1 MDHEN and CDR2 SYDVKM. This CDR3 is CASSFLRGPSHEKLFF. CDR3 nucleotide sequence: TGTGCCAGCAGTTTCCTCAGGGGGCCATCGCATGAAAAACTGTTTTTT.

The chain uses TRBV7-9 and TRBJ2-5; no definite D call. V was shortened by 6 bases and J by 2 bases, with 16 bases between the two germline ends. CDR1 and CDR2 (germline): SEHNR, FQNEAQ (reference sequence). The CDR3 is 15 amino acids. CDR3 sequence: CASRRAESWQETQYF. CDR3 coding DNA: TGTGCCAGCAGAAGGGCGGAAAGTTGGCAAGAGACCCAGTACTTC.

This clone was counted ten times or more. The chain recombines TRBV30 with TRBJ1-1; D gene ambiguous. This CDR3 spans 12 amino acids. Looked up from germline, CDR1 is GTSNPN and CDR2 is SVGIG (reference sequence). V was pared by 0 bases and J by 6 bases, with 8 bases between. The CDR3 DNA follows: TGTGCCTGGAGTGTAACTGCATCTGAAGCTTTCTTT. Its protein product is CAWSVTASEAFF. Together with reference TRBV30 and TRBJ1-1, the CDR3 gives the full variable domain: SQTIHQWPATLVQPVGSPLSLECTVEGTSNPNLYWYRQAAGRGLQLLFYSVGIGQISSEVPQNLSASRPQDRQFILSSKKLLLSDSGFYLCAWSVTASEAFFGQGTRLTVV.

J is TRBJ2-7 and V is TRBV15, with unresolved D. The CDR3 loop spans 13 amino acids. CDR1 is LNHNV and CDR2 is YYDKDF in the germline V gene (reference sequence). The V end lost 1 base, the J end lost 3 bases, and 7 bases lay between the germline ends. The CDR3 coding sequence is TGTGCCACCAGCAGAGGCGTTGTCTACGAGCAGTACTTC. Protein: CATSRGVVYEQYF.

This clone has only one observation. J is TRBJ2-2 and V is TRBV5-1, with TRBD2 matching over 7 bases. V shed 6 bases, J shed 5 bases, and the junction held 13 bases outside the gene matches. The germline V gene has CDR1 SGHRS and CDR2 YFSETQ. The CDR3 extends over 16 amino acids. CDR3 sequence reads: CASNPNAGVGTGELFF. CDR3 DNA: TGCGCCAGCAACCCCAATGCGGGAGTCGGAACCGGGGAGCTGTTTTTT.

In its sample, this clone was seen once. The chain couples TRBV6-1 to TRBJ2-6, with no clear D. CDR1 and CDR2 (germline): MNHNS, SASEGT. V was shortened by 7 bases and J by 4 bases, with 8 bases between the two germline ends. The CDR3 runs 13 residues. CDR3 in amino acids: CASTPAGANVLTF. The CDR3 bases are TGTGCCAGCACCCCCGCCGGGGCCAACGTCCTGACTTTC.

The chain carries TRBV2 and TRBJ2-7; the D is unclear. CDR3 length equals 14 residues. Germline V CDR1 and CDR2: SNHLY, FYNNEI. The V gene lost 6 bases and the J gene lost 2 bases, with 14 bases spanning the gap. CDR3 sequence: CASRPLLTAYEQYF. The CDR3 DNA reads as TGTGCCAGCAGACCTTTACTTACGGCCTACGAGCAGTACTTC.

The chain uses TRBV9 and TRBJ1-1; D is unresolved. The germline gives CDR1 SGDLS, CDR2 YYNGEE. Trimming stripped 0 bases from V and 4 bases from J, with 10 bases between. The CDR3 sequence is 14 residues long. CDR3 protein: CASSVAGVGTEAFF. The CDR3, as DNA: TGTGCCAGCAGCGTAGCCGGGGTCGGCACTGAAGCTTTCTTT.